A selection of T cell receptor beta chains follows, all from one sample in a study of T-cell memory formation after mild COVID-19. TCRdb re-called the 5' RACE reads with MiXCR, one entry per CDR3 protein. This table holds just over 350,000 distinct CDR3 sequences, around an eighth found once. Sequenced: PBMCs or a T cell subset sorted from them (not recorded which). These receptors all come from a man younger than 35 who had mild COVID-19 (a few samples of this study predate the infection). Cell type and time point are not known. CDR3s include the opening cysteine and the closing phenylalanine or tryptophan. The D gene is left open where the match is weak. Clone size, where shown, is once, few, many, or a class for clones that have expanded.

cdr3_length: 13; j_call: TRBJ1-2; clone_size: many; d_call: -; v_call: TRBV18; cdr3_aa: CASSPEANYGYTF; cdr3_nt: TGTGCCAGCTCACCTGAGGCTAACTATGGCTACACCTTC
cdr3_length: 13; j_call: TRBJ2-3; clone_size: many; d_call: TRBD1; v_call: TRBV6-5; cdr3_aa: CASSLTGADTQYF; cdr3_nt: TGTGCCAGCAGTCTAACAGGGGCAGATACGCAGTATTTT
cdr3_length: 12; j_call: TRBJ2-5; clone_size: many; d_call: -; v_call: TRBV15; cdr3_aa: CATSRDQETQYF; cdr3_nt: TGTGCCACCAGCAGAGATCAGGAGACCCAGTACTTC
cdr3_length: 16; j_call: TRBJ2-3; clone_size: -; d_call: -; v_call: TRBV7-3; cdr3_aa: CSSSPRGGPDADTQYF; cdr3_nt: TGTTCCAGCAGCCCAAGGGGGGGCCCGGACGCAGATACGCAGTATTTT
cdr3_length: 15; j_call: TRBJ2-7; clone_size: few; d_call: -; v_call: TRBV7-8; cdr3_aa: CASSLMRGSNYEQYF; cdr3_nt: TGTGCCAGCAGCTTAATGAGGGGCTCCAACTACGAGCAGTACTTC
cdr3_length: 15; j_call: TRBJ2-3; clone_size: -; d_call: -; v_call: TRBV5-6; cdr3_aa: CASSRSLESSDTQYF; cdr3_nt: TGTGCCAGCAGCCGATCTTTAGAGTCCTCAGATACGCAGTATTTT
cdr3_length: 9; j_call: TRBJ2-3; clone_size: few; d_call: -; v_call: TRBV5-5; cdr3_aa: CASSFGQYF; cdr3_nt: TGTGCCAGCAGCTTTGGGCAGTATTTT
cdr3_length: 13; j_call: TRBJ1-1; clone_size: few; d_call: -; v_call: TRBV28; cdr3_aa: CASSLGRVGEAFF; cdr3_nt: TGTGCCAGCAGTTTAGGGCGAGTTGGTGAAGCTTTCTTT
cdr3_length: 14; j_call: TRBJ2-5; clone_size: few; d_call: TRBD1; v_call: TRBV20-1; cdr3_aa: CSAPRRQGRETQYF; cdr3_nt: TGCAGTGCCCCGAGAAGACAGGGAAGAGAGACCCAGTACTTC
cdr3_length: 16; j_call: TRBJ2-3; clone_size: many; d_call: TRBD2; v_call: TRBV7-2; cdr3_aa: CASSLAGLGVTDTQYF; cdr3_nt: TGTGCCAGCAGCTTAGCGGGACTAGGAGTCACAGATACGCAGTATTTT
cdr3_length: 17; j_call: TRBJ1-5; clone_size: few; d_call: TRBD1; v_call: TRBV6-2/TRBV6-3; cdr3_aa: CASRKGDRGGINQPQHF; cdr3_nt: TGTGCCAGCAGGAAAGGCGACAGGGGAGGAATCAATCAGCCCCAGCATTTT
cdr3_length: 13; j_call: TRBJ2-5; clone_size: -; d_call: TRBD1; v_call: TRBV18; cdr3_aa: CASNDRVQETQYF; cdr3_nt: TGTGCCAGTAACGACAGGGTCCAAGAGACCCAGTACTTC
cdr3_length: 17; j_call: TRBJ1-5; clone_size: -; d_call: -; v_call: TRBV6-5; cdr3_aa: CASSSPGRGGSRGGQHF; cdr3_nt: TGTGCCAGCAGTTCCCCCGGTCGCGGGGGCTCCCGTGGGGGCCAGCATTTT
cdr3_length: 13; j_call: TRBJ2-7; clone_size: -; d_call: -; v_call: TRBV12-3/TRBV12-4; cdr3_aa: CASSLFRGEEQYF; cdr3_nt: TGTGCCAGCAGTTTATTCAGGGGAGAGGAGCAGTACTTC
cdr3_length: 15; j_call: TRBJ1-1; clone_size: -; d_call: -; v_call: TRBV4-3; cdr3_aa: CASRRSSTGGTEAFF; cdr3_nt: TGCGCCAGCAGACGAAGTTCGACGGGGGGCACTGAAGCTTTCTTT
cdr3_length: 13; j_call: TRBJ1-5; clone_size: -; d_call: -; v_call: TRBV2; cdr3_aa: CASSEAQNQPQHF; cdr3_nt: TGTGCCAGCAGTGAAGCCCAGAATCAGCCCCAGCATTTT
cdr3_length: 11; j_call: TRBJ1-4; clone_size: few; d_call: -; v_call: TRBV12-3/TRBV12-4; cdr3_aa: CASGRGFELFF; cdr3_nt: TGTGCCAGCGGGAGGGGATTCGAACTGTTTTTT
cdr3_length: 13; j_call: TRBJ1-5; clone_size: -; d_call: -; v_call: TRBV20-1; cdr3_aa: CSANGGLDQPKHF; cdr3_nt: TGCAGTGCTAACGGGGGGCTGGATCAGCCCAAGCATTTT
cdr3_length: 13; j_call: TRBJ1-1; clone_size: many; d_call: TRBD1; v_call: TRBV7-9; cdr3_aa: CASSPPDRGEAFF; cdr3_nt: TGTGCCAGCAGCCCACCGGACAGGGGTGAAGCTTTCTTT
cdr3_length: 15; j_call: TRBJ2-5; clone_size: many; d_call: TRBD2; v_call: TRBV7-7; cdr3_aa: CASSLGTILQETQYF; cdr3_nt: TGTGCTAGCAGCCTGGGGACTATCCTGCAAGAGACCCAGTACTTC
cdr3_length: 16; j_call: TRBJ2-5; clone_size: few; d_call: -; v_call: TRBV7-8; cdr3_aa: CASSSRAWLVRETQYF; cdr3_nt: TGTGCCAGCAGCTCCCGAGCGTGGCTAGTGAGGGAGACCCAGTACTTC
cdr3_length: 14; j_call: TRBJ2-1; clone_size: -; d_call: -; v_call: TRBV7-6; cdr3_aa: CASSKWDGNNEQFF; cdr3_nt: TGTGCCAGCAGCAAATGGGACGGAAACAATGAGCAGTTCTTC
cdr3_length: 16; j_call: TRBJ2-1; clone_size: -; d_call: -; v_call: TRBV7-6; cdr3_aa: CASSLRTGSSYNEQFF; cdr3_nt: TGTGCCAGCAGCCTCCGGACGGGTAGCTCCTACAATGAGCAGTTCTTC
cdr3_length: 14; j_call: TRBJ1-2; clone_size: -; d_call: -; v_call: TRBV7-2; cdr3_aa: CASSPLNKLLGYTF; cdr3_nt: TGTGCCAGCAGCCCCCTTAATAAGCTCCTTGGCTACACCTTC
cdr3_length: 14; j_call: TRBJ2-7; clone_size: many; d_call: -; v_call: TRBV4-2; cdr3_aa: CASSQDIWRDEQYF; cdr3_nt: TGTGCCAGCAGCCAAGATATCTGGAGGGACGAGCAGTACTTC
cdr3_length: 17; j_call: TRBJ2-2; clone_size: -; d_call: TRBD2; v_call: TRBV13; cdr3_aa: CASSLGRRGGRSGELFF; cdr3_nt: TGTGCCAGCAGCTTAGGCCGGCGGGGGGGCCGGAGCGGGGAGCTGTTTTTT
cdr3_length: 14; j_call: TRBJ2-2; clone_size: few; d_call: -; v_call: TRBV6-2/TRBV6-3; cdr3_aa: CASSYGATTGELFF; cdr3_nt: TGTGCCAGCAGTTACGGTGCAACAACCGGGGAGCTGTTTTTT
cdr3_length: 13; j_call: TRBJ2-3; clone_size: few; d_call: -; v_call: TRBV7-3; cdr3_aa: CASSLVGEHTQYF; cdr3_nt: TGTGCCAGCAGCTTAGTGGGGGAACATACGCAGTATTTT
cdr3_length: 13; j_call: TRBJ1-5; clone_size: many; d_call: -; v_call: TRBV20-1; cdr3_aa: CSARDHGNQPQHF; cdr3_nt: TGCAGTGCTAGAGATCACGGGAATCAGCCCCAGCATTTT
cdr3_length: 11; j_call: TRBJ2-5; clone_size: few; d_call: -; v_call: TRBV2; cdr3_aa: CSGTSQETQYF; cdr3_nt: TGTTCTGGGACTTCCCAAGAGACCCAGTACTTC
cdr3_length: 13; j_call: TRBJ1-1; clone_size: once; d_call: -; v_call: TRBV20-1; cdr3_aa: CSARTRENTEAFF; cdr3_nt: TGCAGTGCTAGGACCAGAGAGAACACTGAAGCTTTCTTT
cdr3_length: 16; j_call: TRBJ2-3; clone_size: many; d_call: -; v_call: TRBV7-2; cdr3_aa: CASSQPTGFLTDTQYF; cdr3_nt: TGTGCCAGCAGCCAGCCAACAGGATTCCTCACAGATACGCAGTATTTT
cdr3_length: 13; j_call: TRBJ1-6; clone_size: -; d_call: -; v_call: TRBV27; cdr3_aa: CASSSYEGPPLHF; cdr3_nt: TGTGCCAGCAGCTCTTACGAGGGACCACCCCTCCACTTT
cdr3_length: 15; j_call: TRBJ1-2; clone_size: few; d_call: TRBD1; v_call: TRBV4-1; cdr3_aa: CASSPVRGVPYGYTF; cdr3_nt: TGCGCCAGCAGCCCAGTCAGGGGGGTCCCCTATGGCTACACCTTC
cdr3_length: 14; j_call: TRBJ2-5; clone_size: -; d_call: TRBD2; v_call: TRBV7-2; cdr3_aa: CASSKRGGRETQYF; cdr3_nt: TGTGCCAGCAGCAAACGGGGGGGCCGGGAGACCCAGTACTTC
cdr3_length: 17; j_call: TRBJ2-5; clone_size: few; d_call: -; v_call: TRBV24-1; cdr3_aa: CATSDLKGGPYQETQYF; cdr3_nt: TGTGCCACCAGTGATTTAAAGGGGGGGCCTTACCAAGAGACCCAGTACTTC
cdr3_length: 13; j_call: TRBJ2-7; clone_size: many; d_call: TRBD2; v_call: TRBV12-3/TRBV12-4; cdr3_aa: CASRQPGLGEQYF; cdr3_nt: TGTGCCAGCAGACAACCGGGACTAGGCGAGCAGTACTTC
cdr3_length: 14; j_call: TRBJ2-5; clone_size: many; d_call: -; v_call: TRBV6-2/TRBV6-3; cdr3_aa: CATTIDRDQETQYF; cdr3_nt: TGTGCCACTACCATCGATAGGGATCAAGAGACCCAGTACTTC
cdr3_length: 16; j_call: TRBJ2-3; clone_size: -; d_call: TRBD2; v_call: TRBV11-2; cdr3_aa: CASSLDQGLAADTQYF; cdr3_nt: TGTGCCAGCAGCTTAGATCAGGGACTAGCTGCAGATACGCAGTATTTT
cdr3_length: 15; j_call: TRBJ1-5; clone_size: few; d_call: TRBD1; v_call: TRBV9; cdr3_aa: CASSPGTGTGQPQHF; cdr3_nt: TGTGCCAGCAGCCCGGGGACAGGAACAGGTCAGCCCCAGCATTTT
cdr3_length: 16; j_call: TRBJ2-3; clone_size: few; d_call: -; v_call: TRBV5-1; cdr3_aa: CASSLVIRDAEDTQYF; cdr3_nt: TGCGCCAGCAGCTTGGTGATCAGGGACGCGGAAGATACGCAGTATTTT